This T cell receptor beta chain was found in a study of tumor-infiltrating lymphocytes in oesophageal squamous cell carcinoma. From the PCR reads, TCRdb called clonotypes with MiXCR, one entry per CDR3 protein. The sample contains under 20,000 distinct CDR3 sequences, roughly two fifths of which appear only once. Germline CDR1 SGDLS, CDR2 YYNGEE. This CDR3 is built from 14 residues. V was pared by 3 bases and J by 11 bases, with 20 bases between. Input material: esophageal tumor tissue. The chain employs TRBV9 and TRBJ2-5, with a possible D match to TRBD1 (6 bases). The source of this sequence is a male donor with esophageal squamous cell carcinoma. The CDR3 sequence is CASSGLSFGGNQYF. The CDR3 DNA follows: TGTGCCAGCAGCGGTCTTAGTTTTGGGGGCAATCAGTACTTC.